This T cell receptor (beta chain) stems from a study of blood T cell repertoires in COVID-19. Across the whole study: There were acute and convalescent COVID-19 samples, and they came from the United States, Italy and Spain. T cells, B-cell-depleted T cells, or PBMCs supplied cDNA or gDNA.

Two negative PCRs, clearance, or symptom resolution were required of recovered Cohort 3 donors. Profiling relied on immunoSEQ multiplex PCR, and the TCRdb table lists in-frame clones only, not all of them. The sample gives about 180,000 clones, roughly 84% of which show up once; approximately 18% is in the top ten. This CDR3 is built from 11 residues. Germline CDR1 reads DFQATT; CDR2 reads SNEGSKA (reference sequence). Trimming left V 5 bases short and J 3 bases short, with 8 bases between. This clone was picked up a small number of times. The J gene is TRBJ2-7, the V gene TRBV20-1, with D maybe TRBD1 (5 bases). The sequenced material came from PBMCs or T cells enriched from blood (not recorded which). This receptor was taken from a man aged 55 to 70 who had recovered from COVID-19. The CDR3 DNA follows: TGCAGTGCTTTAACAGGCTACGAGCAGTACTTC. It encodes CSALTGYEQYF.